The 3 T cell receptor beta chains presented below share a single source sample, sequenced in a study of T cells in Graves' hyperthyroidism and ophthalmopathy. Authors of the study amplified TCR beta CDR3 regions from RNA transcripts. The TCR CDR3 first-round RT-PCR relied on the HTBI primer set. TCRdb itself ran the multiplex PCR reads through MiXCR, one entry per CDR3 protein. Of about 590,000 distinct CDR3 sequences in the sample, about 14% were seen once. The sequencing sample was made of blood. The receptor source for this set is a woman under 30 with Graves' ophthalmopathy.

The chain joins TRBV5-1 to TRBJ1-2; TRBD1 matches at 7 bases. The CDR3 loop spans 15 amino acids. With V trimmed by 4 bases and J by 11 bases, 17 bases remained unmatched. Germline values: CDR1 SGHRS, CDR2 YFSETQ. Here the CDR3 DNA reads TGCGCCAGCAGCCAAGAATTCCGGGACAGCCGGATATACACCTTC. Amino acid sequence: CASSQEFRDSRIYTF.

In its sample, this clonotype was seen a few times. The chain employs TRBV30 and TRBJ1-3; tentatively, D is TRBD1 (6 bases). This CDR3 region has 13 residues. V dropped 3 bases and J dropped 5 bases, with 11 bases sitting between them. CDR1 is GTSNPN, CDR2 SVGIG, per germline (reference sequence). CDR3 residues: CAWSAGHRNTIYF. Written as DNA, the CDR3 is TGTGCCTGGAGCGCGGGACACCGAAACACCATATATTTT.

This clonotype was seen ten or more times. The J gene is TRBJ2-1, the V gene TRBV3-1; the match to TRBD2 covers 8 bases. There are 15 residues in the CDR3. Germline V gene lookup returns CDR1 LGHDT and CDR2 YNNKEL (reference sequence). Germline trimming cut 5 bases from V and 5 bases from J; bases unmatched to any gene: 8. The CDR3 region has the DNA TGTGCCAGCAGCGACAAGCGGGAGTGGGACAATGAGCAGTTCTTC. Protein product: CASSDKREWDNEQFF.